At least ten counts were recorded for the clone carrying this TCR beta chain. This entry belongs to a study of blood T cells in healthy people across ages. PCR was performed a second time for 7 to 11 cycles using a sample-barcoded 5' primer and a J-beta primer mix. MiXCR, run by TCRdb on the 5' RACE reads, gives a single entry per CDR3 protein. Of 850,000 or so distinct CDR3 sequences listed, under 30% are singletons. This clonotype was obtained from an elderly woman in good health. The sequencing input was blood.

The DNA of the CDR3 is TGCGCCAGCAGCGTCCACCAAGAGACCCAGTACTTC. It specifies CASSVHQETQYF. The rearrangement links TRBV5-1 to TRBJ2-5, with D unclear. Looked up from germline, CDR1 is SGHRS and CDR2 is YFSETQ. The CDR3 length is 12 residues. V lost 4 bases and J lost 0, with 4 bases in between.